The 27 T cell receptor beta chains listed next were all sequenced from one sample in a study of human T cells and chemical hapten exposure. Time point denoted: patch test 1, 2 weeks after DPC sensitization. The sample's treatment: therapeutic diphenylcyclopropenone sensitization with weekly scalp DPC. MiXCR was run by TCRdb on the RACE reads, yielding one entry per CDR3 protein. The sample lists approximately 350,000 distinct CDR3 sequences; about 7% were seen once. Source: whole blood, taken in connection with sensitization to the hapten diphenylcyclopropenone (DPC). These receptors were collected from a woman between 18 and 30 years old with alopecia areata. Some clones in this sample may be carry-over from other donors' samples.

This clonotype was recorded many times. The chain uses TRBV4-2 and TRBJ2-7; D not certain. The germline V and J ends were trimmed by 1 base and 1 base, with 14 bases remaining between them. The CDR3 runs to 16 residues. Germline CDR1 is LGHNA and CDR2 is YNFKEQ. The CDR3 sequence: CASSQGGSAISYEQYF. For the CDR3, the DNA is TGTGCCAGCAGCCAAGGGGGATCAGCGATATCCTACGAGCAGTACTTC.

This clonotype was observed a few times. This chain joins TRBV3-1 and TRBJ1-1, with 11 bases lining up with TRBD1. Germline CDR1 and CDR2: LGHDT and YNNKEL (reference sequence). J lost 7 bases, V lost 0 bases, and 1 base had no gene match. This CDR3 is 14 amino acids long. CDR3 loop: CASSQEDRGLEAFF. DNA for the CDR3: TGTGCCAGCAGCCAAGAGGACAGGGGGCTTGAAGCTTTCTTT.

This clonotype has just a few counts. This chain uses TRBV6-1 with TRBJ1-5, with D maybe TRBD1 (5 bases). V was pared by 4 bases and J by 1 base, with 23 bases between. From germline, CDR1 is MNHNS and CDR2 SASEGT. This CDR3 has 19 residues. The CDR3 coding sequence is TGTGCCAGCAGTGTTCTCCGGGACGGAGCCTTCTCAAGCAATCAGCCCCAGCATTTT. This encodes CASSVLRDGAFSSNQPQHF.

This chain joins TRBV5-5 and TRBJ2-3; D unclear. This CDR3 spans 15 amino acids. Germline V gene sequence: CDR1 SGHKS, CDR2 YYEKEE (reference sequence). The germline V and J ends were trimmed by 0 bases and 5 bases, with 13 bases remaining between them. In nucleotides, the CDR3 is TGTGCCAGCAGCTTGGCAATTAACATAGGAGATACGCAGTATTTT. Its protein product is CASSLAINIGDTQYF.

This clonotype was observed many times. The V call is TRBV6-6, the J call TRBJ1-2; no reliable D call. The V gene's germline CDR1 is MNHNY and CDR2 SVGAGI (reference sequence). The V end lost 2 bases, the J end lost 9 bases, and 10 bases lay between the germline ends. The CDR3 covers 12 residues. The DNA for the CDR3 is TGTGCCAGCAGTTACACTGGCGCAAGCTACACCTTC. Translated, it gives CASSYTGASYTF.

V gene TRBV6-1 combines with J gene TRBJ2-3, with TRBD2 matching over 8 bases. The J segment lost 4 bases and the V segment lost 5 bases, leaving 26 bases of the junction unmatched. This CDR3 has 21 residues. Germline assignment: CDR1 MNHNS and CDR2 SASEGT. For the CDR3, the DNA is TGTGCCAGCAGTCCTACCTTCCGAACGGTCGGTGCGGGGGGCGGCCCAGATACGCAGTATTTT. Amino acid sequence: CASSPTFRTVGAGGGPDTQYF.

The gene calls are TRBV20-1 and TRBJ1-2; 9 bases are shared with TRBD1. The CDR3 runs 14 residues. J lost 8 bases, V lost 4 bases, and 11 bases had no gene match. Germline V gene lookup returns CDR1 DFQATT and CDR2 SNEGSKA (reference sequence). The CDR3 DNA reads TGCAGTGCTATCCCGGGGGGACAGGGAGGCGGCTACACCTTC. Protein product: CSAIPGGQGGGYTF.

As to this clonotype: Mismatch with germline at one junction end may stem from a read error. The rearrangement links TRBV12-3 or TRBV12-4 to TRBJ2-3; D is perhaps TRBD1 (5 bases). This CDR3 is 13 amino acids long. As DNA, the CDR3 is TGTGCCAGCAGCTTAGACAGCAAGAGGACGCAGTATTTT. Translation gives CASSLDSKRTQYF.

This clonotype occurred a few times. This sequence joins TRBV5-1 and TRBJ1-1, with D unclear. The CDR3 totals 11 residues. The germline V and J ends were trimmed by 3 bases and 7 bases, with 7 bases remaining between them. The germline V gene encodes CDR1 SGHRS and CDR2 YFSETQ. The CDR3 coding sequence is TGCGCCAGCAGCTCGCAGGTTGAAGCTTTCTTT. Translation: CASSSQVEAFF.

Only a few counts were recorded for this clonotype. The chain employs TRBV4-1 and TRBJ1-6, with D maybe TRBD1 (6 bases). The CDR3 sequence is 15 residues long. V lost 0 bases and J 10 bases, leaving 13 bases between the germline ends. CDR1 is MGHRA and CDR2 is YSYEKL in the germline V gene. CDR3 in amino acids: CASSQEPAGGSPLHF. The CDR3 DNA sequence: TGCGCCAGCAGCCAAGAGCCTGCCGGGGGCTCACCCCTCCACTTT.

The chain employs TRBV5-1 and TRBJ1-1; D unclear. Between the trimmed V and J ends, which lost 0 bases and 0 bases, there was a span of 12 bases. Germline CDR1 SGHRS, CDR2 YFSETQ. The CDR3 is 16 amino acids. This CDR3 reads CASSLDTGLMNTEAFF. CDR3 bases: TGCGCCAGCAGCTTGGATACGGGTTTGATGAACACTGAAGCTTTCTTT. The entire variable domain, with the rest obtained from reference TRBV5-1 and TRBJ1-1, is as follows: KAGVTQTPRYLIKTRGQQVTLSCSPISGHRSVSWYQQTPGQGLQFLFEYFSETQRNKGNFPGRFSGRQFSNSRSEMNVSTLELGDSALYLCASSLDTGLMNTEAFFGQGTRLTVV.

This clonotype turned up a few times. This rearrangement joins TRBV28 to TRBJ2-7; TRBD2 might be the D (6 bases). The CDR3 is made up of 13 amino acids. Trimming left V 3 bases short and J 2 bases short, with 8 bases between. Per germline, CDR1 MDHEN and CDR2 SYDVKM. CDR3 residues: CASSFPGAYEQYF. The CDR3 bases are TGTGCCAGCAGTTTCCCGGGGGCCTACGAGCAGTACTTC.

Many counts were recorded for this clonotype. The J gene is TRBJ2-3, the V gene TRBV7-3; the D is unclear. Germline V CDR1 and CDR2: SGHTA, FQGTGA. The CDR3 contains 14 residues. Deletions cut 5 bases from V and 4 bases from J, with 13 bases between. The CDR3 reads CASSDSSGADTQYF. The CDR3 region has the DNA TGTGCCAGCAGCGACTCCTCGGGCGCAGATACGCAGTATTTT.

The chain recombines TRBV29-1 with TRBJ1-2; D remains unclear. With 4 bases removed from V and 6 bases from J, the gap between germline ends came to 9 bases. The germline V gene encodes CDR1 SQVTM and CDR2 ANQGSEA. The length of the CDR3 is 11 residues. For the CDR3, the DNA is TGCAGCGTTGCAGAGTCTAATGGCTACACCTTC. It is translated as CSVAESNGYTF.

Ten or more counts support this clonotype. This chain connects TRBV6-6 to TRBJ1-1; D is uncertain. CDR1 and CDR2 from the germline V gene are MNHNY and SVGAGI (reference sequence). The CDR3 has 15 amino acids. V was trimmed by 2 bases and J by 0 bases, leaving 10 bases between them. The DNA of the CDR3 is TGTGCCAGCAGTTACGAACCTATTATGAACACTGAAGCTTTCTTT. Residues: CASSYEPIMNTEAFF.

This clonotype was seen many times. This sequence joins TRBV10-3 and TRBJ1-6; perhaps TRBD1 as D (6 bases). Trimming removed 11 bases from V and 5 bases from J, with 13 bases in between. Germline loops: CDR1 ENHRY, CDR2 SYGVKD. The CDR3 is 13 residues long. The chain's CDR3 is CASNRENNSPLHF. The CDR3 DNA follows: TGTGCCTCAAACAGGGAAAATAATTCACCCCTCCACTTT.

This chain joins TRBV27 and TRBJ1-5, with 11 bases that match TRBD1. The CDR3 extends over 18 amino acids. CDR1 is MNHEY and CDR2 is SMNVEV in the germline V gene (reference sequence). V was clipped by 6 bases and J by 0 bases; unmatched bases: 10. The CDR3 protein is CASSPGQGAYPSNQPQHF. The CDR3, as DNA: TGTGCCAGCAGCCCCGGACAGGGGGCTTACCCTAGCAATCAGCCCCAGCATTTT.

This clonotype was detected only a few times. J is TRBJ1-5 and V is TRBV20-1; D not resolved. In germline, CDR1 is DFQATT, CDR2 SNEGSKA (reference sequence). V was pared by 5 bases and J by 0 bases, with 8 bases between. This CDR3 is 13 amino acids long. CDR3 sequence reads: CSARSGSNQPQHF. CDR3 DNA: TGCAGTGCTCGTTCGGGTAGCAATCAGCCCCAGCATTTT.

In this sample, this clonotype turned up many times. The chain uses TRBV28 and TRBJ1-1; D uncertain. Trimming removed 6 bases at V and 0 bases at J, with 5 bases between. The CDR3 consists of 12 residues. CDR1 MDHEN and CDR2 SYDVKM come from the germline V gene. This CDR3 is CASRTMNTEAFF. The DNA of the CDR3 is TGTGCCAGCAGAACTATGAACACTGAAGCTTTCTTT.

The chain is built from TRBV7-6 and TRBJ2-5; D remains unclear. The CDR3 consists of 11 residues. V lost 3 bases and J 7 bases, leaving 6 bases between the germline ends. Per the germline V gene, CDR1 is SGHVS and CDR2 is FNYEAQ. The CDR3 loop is CASSFPPTQYF. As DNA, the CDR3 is TGTGCCAGCAGCTTTCCGCCGACCCAGTACTTC.

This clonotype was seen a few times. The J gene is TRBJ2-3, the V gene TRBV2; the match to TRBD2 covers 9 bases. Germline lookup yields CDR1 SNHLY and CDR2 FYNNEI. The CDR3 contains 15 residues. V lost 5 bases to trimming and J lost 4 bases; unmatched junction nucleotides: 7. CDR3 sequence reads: CASSRASGGPDTQYF. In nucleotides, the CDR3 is TGTGCCAGCAGTCGAGCCAGCGGGGGGCCAGATACGCAGTATTTT.

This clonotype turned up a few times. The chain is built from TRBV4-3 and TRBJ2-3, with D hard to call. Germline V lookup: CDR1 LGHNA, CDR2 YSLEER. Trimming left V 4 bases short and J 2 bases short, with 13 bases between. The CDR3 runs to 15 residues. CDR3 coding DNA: TGCGCCAGCAGCCTTAAGACTTACCCCACAGATACGCAGTATTTT. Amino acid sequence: CASSLKTYPTDTQYF.

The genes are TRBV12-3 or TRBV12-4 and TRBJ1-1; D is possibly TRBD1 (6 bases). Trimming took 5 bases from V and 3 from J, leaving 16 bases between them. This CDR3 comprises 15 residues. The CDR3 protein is CASSPRGQPHTEAFF. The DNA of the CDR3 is TGTGCCAGCAGTCCTCGCGGACAGCCCCACACTGAAGCTTTCTTT.

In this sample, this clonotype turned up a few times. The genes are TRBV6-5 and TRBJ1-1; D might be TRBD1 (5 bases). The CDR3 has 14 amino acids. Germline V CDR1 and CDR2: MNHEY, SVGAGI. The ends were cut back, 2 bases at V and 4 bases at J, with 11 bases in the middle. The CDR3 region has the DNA TGTGCCAGCAGTTACGGCAGGGCGGTCACTGAAGCTTTCTTT. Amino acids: CASSYGRAVTEAFF.

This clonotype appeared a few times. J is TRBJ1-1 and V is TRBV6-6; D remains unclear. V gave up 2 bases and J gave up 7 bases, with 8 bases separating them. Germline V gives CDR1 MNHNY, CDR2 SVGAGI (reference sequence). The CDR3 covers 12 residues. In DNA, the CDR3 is TGTGCCAGCAGTTACGGGAAGGATGAAGCTTTCTTT. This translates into CASSYGKDEAFF.

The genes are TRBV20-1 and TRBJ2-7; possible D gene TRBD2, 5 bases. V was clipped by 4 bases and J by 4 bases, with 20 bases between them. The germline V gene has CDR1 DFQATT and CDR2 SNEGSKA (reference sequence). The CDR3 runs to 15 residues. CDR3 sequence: CSATPDGELGYEQYF. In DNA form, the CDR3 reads TGCAGTGCTACACCCGACGGGGAGCTCGGTTACGAGCAGTACTTC.

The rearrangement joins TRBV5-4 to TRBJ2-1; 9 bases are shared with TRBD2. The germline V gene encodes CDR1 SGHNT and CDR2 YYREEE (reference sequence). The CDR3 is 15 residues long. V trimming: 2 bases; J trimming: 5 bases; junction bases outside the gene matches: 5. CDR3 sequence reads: CASSFRTSAHNEQFF. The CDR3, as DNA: TGTGCCAGCAGCTTTAGGACTAGCGCCCACAATGAGCAGTTCTTC.